The 22 T cell receptor beta chains below come from one sample, sequenced in a study of shared clonotypes between healthy human individuals. CD8 cells classed as naive were CD45RO-negative and positively selected for CCR7, excluding terminally differentiated effector memory CD45RA+ cells. Some clones are missing from TCRdb's copy, which holds only in-frame ones; the method was immunoSEQ multiplex PCR. Here the sample spans millions of clones, approximately 95% being singletons. Material for sequencing was naive CD8+ T cells sorted from blood. These receptors were collected from a man between 18 and 29 years old in good health.

The chain has TRBV4-1 and TRBJ2-5, with 7 positions matching TRBD2. CDR1 and CDR2 (germline): MGHRA, YSYEKL. The CDR3 spans 16 residues. J was trimmed by 1 base and V by 4 bases; bases with no gene match: 9. The CDR3 DNA reads as TGCGCCAGCAGCCCGGGGGGAAGCGCCCTCCAAGAGACCCAGTACTTC. As protein: CASSPGGSALQETQYF.

As for this clone: Additional DNA sequences in this sample encode the identical CDR3. The chain recombines TRBV29-1 with TRBJ1-1; no definite D call. The CDR3 runs to 11 residues. Germline V CDR1 and CDR2: SQVTM, ANQGSEA. V dropped 4 bases and J dropped 2 bases, with 5 bases sitting between them. CDR3 nucleotide sequence: TGCAGCGTTGGTAAAAACACTGAAGCTTTCTTT. It encodes CSVGKNTEAFF.

This chain links TRBV4-1 with TRBJ1-5, with unresolved D. Deletions cut 1 base from V and 5 bases from J, with 12 bases between. Germline CDR1 MGHRA, CDR2 YSYEKL. The CDR3 consists of 15 residues. In nucleotides, the CDR3 is TGCGCCAGCAGCCAAGTTTCGGGAATGGATCAGCCCCAGCATTTT. This translates into CASSQVSGMDQPQHF.

The chain combines TRBV29-1 with TRBJ2-7; TRBD1 is a possible D gene (6 bases). CDR1 and CDR2 from the germline V gene are SQVTM and ANQGSEA. The CDR3 has 13 amino acids. V was shortened by 6 bases and J by 2 bases, with 14 bases between the two germline ends. The CDR3 DNA sequence: TGCAGCGTCCTTAGGACAGAACCCTACGAGCAGTACTTC. The encoded protein is CSVLRTEPYEQYF.

The V and J genes are TRBV12-2 and TRBJ1-2. TRBV12-2 is recorded as a pseudogene. This CDR3 spans 14 amino acids. The CDR3 here is CASRSRGGNYGYTF. CDR3 in DNA: TGTGCAAGTCGCTCCCGTGGGGGTAACTATGGCTACACCTTC.

The chain employs TRBV23-1 and TRBJ2-5; TRBD1 or TRBD2 may be the D gene (5 bases each). TRBV23-1 is flagged as an ORF with uncertain function. The CDR3 is 14 residues long. V was cut by 2 bases and J by 9 bases, with 16 bases left in between. This CDR3 is CASSQGDGLPAQYF. CDR3 nucleotides: TGCGCCAGCAGTCAAGGGGACGGCCTGCCAGCCCAGTACTTC.

This clone came up once. The chain carries TRBV19 and TRBJ1-2; 9 bases agree with TRBD1. V gave up 5 bases and J gave up 1 base; unmatched junction bases: 5. CDR1 is LNHDA and CDR2 is SQIVND in the germline V gene (reference sequence). This CDR3 is 15 amino acids long. DNA for the CDR3: TGTGCCAGTAGTCCCAAGACAGGGGGTAACTATGGCTACACCTTC. Amino acid sequence: CASSPKTGGNYGYTF.

Concerning this clone itself: Distinct nucleotide sequences in the sample also encode this CDR3. The chain uses TRBV27 and TRBJ2-7; the D gene is possibly TRBD2 (6 bases). V was shortened by 1 base and J by 2 bases, with 12 bases between the two germline ends. The CDR3 runs to 15 residues. Germline V lookup: CDR1 MNHEY, CDR2 SMNVEV (reference sequence). The DNA for the CDR3 is TGTGCCAGCAGTTTATGGGCCTCGGGAGCCTACGAGCAGTACTTC. Its protein is CASSLWASGAYEQYF.

The chain joins TRBV15 to TRBJ2-2; the D call may be TRBD1 or TRBD2 (6 bases each). The V and J ends lost 0 bases and 7 bases respectively, with 24 bases between them. This CDR3 region has 19 residues. Germline CDR1 is LNHNV and CDR2 is YYDKDF (reference sequence). CDR3 residues: CATSRDWGSWRGSVGELFF. The CDR3 DNA sequence: TGTGCCACCAGCAGAGATTGGGGCAGTTGGAGGGGGAGCGTCGGGGAGCTGTTTTTT.

J is TRBJ2-6 and V is TRBV30, with D hard to call. Between the trimmed V and J ends, which lost 2 bases and 0 bases, there was a span of 14 bases. The CDR3 length is 17 residues. CDR1 and CDR2 (germline): GTSNPN, SVGIG (reference sequence). The CDR3 here is CAWSSTEARSGANVLTF. The DNA of the CDR3 is TGTGCCTGGAGTTCCACCGAAGCGCGCTCTGGGGCCAACGTCCTGACTTTC.

The chain employs TRBV27 and TRBJ2-1; 12 bases align to TRBD2. The CDR3 loop spans 18 amino acids. Germline assignment: CDR1 MNHEY and CDR2 SMNVEV (reference sequence). V dropped 4 bases and J dropped 7; count of bases not matched to a gene: 14. The CDR3 DNA reads as TGTGCCAGCAGTTCGATATCCCTAGCGGGAGGGGTGGGAAATGAGCAGTTCTTC. Protein sequence: CASSSISLAGGVGNEQFF.

The rearrangement links TRBV9 to TRBJ2-2; TRBD2 matches at 7 bases. This CDR3 region has 16 residues. Looked up from germline, CDR1 is SGDLS and CDR2 is YYNGEE. Losses at the gene ends were 4 bases for V and 5 bases for J; bases not matched to a gene: 11. Here the CDR3 reads CASSRPSGTRTGELFF. In DNA form, the CDR3 reads TGTGCCAGCAGCAGACCCAGCGGGACCCGGACCGGGGAGCTGTTTTTT.

Concerning this clone itself: This specimen includes other DNA sequences encoding the same CDR3. The V and J genes are TRBV4-3 and TRBJ2-7; either TRBD1 or TRBD2 may fit D (5 bases each). The CDR3 runs to 14 residues. Germline CDR1 reads LGHNA; CDR2 reads YSLEER. The V end lost 4 bases, the J end lost 0 bases, and 10 bases lay between the germline ends. CDR3 in amino acids: CASSPGTASYEQYF. CDR3 in DNA: TGCGCCAGCAGCCCAGGGACGGCCTCCTACGAGCAGTACTTC.

A note on this clone: This same CDR3 is encoded by further DNA sequences in the sample. The chain has TRBV27 and TRBJ1-1, with a weak D call TRBD1 (5 bases). This CDR3 is built from 14 residues. Germline CDR1 MNHEY, CDR2 SMNVEV (reference sequence). V lost 2 bases, J lost 0 bases, and 7 bases lay in between. The CDR3 DNA follows: TGTGCCAGCAGTTTAACAGGTCTGAACACTGAAGCTTTCTTT. Protein: CASSLTGLNTEAFF.

About this clone itself: Other DNA sequences in this sample translate to the same CDR3. The V call is TRBV27, the J call TRBJ1-5, with a weak D call TRBD1 (6 bases). Germline V gives CDR1 MNHEY, CDR2 SMNVEV (reference sequence). This CDR3 region has 14 residues. Trimming left V 6 bases short and J 3 bases short, with 12 bases between. Here the CDR3 reads CASSPTGLNQPQHF. The DNA for the CDR3 is TGTGCCAGCAGCCCTACAGGGCTCAATCAGCCCCAGCATTTT.

V is TRBV10-1 and J is TRBJ2-2, with TRBD2 matching over 13 bases. Germline loops: CDR1 WNHNN, CDR2 SYGVQD (reference sequence). The V and J ends lost 6 bases and 5 bases, in that order; junction bases with no gene match: 9. The CDR3 covers 17 residues. The CDR3: CASSAGTSGAVTGELFF. In DNA, the CDR3 is TGCGCCAGCAGCGCTGGGACTAGCGGGGCGGTTACCGGGGAGCTGTTTTTT.

The V call is TRBV9, the J call TRBJ2-7, with D perhaps assigned TRBD1 or TRBD2 (5 bases each). The CDR3 spans 14 residues. Germline loops: CDR1 SGDLS, CDR2 YYNGEE. V gave up 4 bases and J gave up 4 bases, with 15 bases separating them. In DNA, the CDR3 is TGTGCCAGCAGCATGGGACCCCTAGGGTACGAGCAGTACTTC. Its protein is CASSMGPLGYEQYF. The full variable domain, rest sourced from reference TRBV9 and TRBJ2-7, is DSGVTQTPKHLITATGQRVTLRCSPRSGDLSVYWYQQSLDQGLQFLIQYYNGEERAKGNILERFSAQQFPDLHSELNLSSLELGDSALYFCASSMGPLGYEQYFGPGTRLTVT.

This sequence joins TRBV7-9 and TRBJ2-7; 8 bases align to TRBD1. Germline CDR1 reads SEHNR; CDR2 reads FQNEAQ (reference sequence). The CDR3 runs to 14 residues. Trimming took 5 bases from V and 0 from J; bases not matched to a gene: 3. The CDR3 nucleotides are TGTGCCAGCAGCGGGACAGGACCCTCCTACGAGCAGTACTTC. Translated: CASSGTGPSYEQYF.

The J gene is TRBJ2-7, the V gene TRBV20-1, with D unresolved. The CDR3 extends over 10 amino acids. Germline values: CDR1 DFQATT, CDR2 SNEGSKA (reference sequence). V was cut by 6 bases and J by 12 bases, with 15 bases left in between. CDR3 in amino acids: CSARLEAGYF. DNA of the CDR3: TGCAGTGCCAGACTCGAGGCCGGGTACTTC.

The rearrangement uses TRBV6-4 and TRBJ2-7; D is possibly TRBD2 (7 bases). Germline CDR1 is MRHNA and CDR2 is SNTAGT. Trimming left V 10 bases short and J 3 bases short, with 22 bases between. This CDR3 has 15 amino acids. The CDR3 nucleotides read TGTGCCATCACGGGTATTAGGGGGGGCCGCTACGAGCAGTACTTC. Translating gives CAITGIRGGRYEQYF.

Only one count was recorded for this clone. This same CDR3 is encoded by further DNA sequences in the sample. The chain is built from TRBV5-1 and TRBJ2-7, with D possibly being TRBD2 (6 bases). V lost 2 bases and J lost 1, with 10 bases in between. Germline values: CDR1 SGHRS, CDR2 YFSETQ. This CDR3 region has 14 residues. CDR3 in DNA: TGCGCCAGCAGCTTTTCGGGGAGGTCCTACGAGCAGTACTTC. This encodes CASSFSGRSYEQYF.

V usage is TRBV28 and J usage is TRBJ1-6; D not certain. Germline loops: CDR1 MDHEN, CDR2 SYDVKM. CDR3 size: 14 residues. The V and J ends lost 3 bases and 6 bases respectively, with 9 bases between them. The CDR3 coding sequence is TGTGCCAGCAGTTTTCTACAGTTTAATTCACCCCTCCACTTT. Its protein is CASSFLQFNSPLHF.